This T cell receptor (beta chain) is from a study of T-cell memory formation after mild COVID-19. Regarding the study as a whole: Certain responding clones were present in pre-infection memory, suggesting participation of cross-reactive memory.

Concerning this clonotype itself: Antigen: not known.

Constant-segment-primed 5'RACE gave TCR alpha and TCR beta cDNA libraries with sample barcodes and UMIs. TCRdb itself ran the 5' RACE reads through MiXCR, one entry per CDR3 protein. Among approximately 570,000 distinct CDR3 sequences listed, around 17% were seen once. J was trimmed by 4 bases and V by 1 base; bases with no gene match: 7. CDR3 length: 15 residues. Germline CDR1 is DFQATT and CDR2 is SNEGSKA (reference sequence). This chain joins TRBV20-1 and TRBJ1-1; 9 bases agree with TRBD1. This TCR derives from an adult woman who had mild COVID-19 (a few samples of this study predate the infection). Cell type and time point are not known. Sequencing input: PBMCs or a T cell subset sorted from them (not recorded which). CDR3 protein: CSARALGQGATEAFF. The CDR3 region has the DNA TGCAGTGCTAGAGCCCTGGGACAGGGTGCCACTGAAGCTTTCTTT.